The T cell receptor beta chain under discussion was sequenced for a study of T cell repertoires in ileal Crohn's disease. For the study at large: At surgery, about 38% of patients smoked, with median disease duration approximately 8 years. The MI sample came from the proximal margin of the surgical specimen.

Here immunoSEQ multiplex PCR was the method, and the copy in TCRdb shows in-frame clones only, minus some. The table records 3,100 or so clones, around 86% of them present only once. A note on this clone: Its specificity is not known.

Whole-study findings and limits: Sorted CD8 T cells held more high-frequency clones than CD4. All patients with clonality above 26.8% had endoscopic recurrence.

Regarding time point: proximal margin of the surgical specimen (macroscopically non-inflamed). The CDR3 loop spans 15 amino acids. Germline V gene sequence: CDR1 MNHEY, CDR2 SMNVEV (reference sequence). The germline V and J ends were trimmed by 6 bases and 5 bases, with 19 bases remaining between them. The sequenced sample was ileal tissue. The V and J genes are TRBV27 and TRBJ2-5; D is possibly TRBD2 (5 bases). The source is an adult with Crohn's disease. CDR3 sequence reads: CASSTYFGRGETQYF. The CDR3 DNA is TGTGCCAGCAGCACCTACTTTGGGCGCGGGGAGACCCAGTACTTC.